This T cell receptor beta chain originates from a study of blood T cell repertoires in COVID-19. From germline, CDR1 is MNHEY and CDR2 SVGAGI. The germline V and J ends were trimmed by 3 bases and 8 bases, with 13 bases remaining between them. This CDR3 region has 14 residues. Per the original methods: By means of reference gene primer amplification, nucleated cell counts were estimated. Sequencing used immunoSEQ multiplex PCR; TCRdb keeps in-frame clones, though not all of them. Clonal size and the V and J genes are those of that table, whereas D and trimming came from the DNA. The sample records about 94,000 clones, 75% to 85% being singletons.

The chain uses TRBV6-5 and TRBJ1-4; D remains ambiguous. The receptor was isolated from a woman at least 80 years old with acute or convalescent COVID-19. Input material: peripheral blood. The CDR3 DNA reads as TGTGCCAGCAGTTATTCCGGCGGATCCGAAAAACTGTTTTTT. Translating gives CASSYSGGSEKLFF.